Here is one TCR beta chain with its context. Profiles of TCR beta VDJ and CDR3 were generated from a genomic DNA template. Using its own MiXCR run on the reads, TCRdb lists one record per CDR3 protein. Of 200,000 or so distinct CDR3 sequences in the sample, about three fifths were seen once. These data originate in a study of CD8+CD57+ T cells in acquired aplastic anemia. In germline, CDR1 is SGHTA, CDR2 FQGNSA. V lost 5 bases and J 3 bases, leaving 11 bases between the germline ends. This CDR3 is 15 amino acids long. The source is a human donor with severe aplastic anemia or a healthy control (not recorded which). Sequenced material: sorted CD4+, CD8+, or CD8+CD57+ T cells (not recorded which) from PBMCs. V and J are TRBV7-2 and TRBJ1-6, with a possible D match to TRBD1 (5 bases). The CDR3 nucleotides are TGTGCCAGCAGCGGCCGACAGTTCTATAATTCACCCCTCCACTTT. Protein sequence: CASSGRQFYNSPLHF.